One sample yielded the 30 T cell receptor beta chains listed below, sequenced in a study of blood T cell repertoires in COVID-19 (dated by TCRdb to about 2020). To prepare the library, the immunoSEQ multiplex PCR assay was applied. TCRdb limited this immuneACCESS table to in-frame rearrangements with V and J called. A share of clones is missing; checked studies link under half to unresolved V genes, and the rest is unexplained. The sample table records about 280,000 clones; roughly 85% of these occur just once. The ten largest make up roughly 4.6% of the sample. Sequencing was carried out using peripheral blood. The origin of the receptors is a man aged 50-60 years with active or convalescent COVID-19.

The chain combines TRBV7-9 with TRBJ1-5; the D gene is possibly TRBD1 (5 bases). CDR3 length equals 14 residues. V shed 4 bases and J shed 5 bases, with 12 bases lying between them. CDR1 SEHNR and CDR2 FQNEAQ come from the germline V gene (reference sequence). CDR3 nucleotide sequence: TGTGCCAGCAGCTCGCGGGGGGGACATCAGCCCCAGCATTTT. Translating gives CASSSRGGHQPQHF.

The chain carries TRBV7-9 and TRBJ1-4; TRBD1 matches 8 bases. There are 15 residues in the CDR3. Trimming at V came to 5 bases and at J to 7 bases, leaving 9 bases not matched to a gene. Looked up from germline, CDR1 is SEHNR and CDR2 is FQNEAQ (reference sequence). The CDR3 bases are TGTGCCAGCAGCCTTGGACAGGGAGTGAGTGAAAAACTGTTTTTT. Its protein product is CASSLGQGVSEKLFF.

The genes are TRBV4-1 and TRBJ1-1; a weak D match, TRBD1 (6 bases). The germline V gene has CDR1 MGHRA and CDR2 YSYEKL. Between the trimmed V and J ends, which lost 0 bases and 10 bases, there was a span of 15 bases. There are 14 residues in the CDR3. The CDR3 spells CASSQDVTGVGAFF. CDR3 nucleotides: TGCGCCAGCAGCCAAGATGTGACAGGTGTAGGAGCTTTCTTT.

The chain links TRBV19 to TRBJ1-1; 10 nucleotides match TRBD1. With V trimmed by 9 bases and J by 0 bases, 10 bases remained unmatched. Germline CDR1 reads LNHDA; CDR2 reads SQIVND (reference sequence). The CDR3 spans 16 residues. CDR3 loop: CASIRGTGVMNTEAFF. The CDR3 DNA follows: TGTGCCAGCATAAGGGGGACAGGGGTCATGAACACTGAAGCTTTCTTT. The full variable domain, its missing parts supplied by reference TRBV19 and TRBJ1-1, is DGGITQSPKYLFRKEGQNVTLSCEQNLNHDAMYWYRQDPGQGLRLIYYSQIVNDFQKGDIAEGYSVSREKKESFPLTVTSAQKNPTAFYLCASIRGTGVMNTEAFFGQGTRLTVV.

The V call is TRBV19, the J call TRBJ1-1; 7 bases fit TRBD1. From germline, CDR1 is LNHDA and CDR2 SQIVND (reference sequence). The CDR3 is 14 residues long. V was pared by 5 bases and J by 4 bases, with 7 bases of the junction left unmatched. The CDR3, as DNA: TGTGCCAGTAGTTTTGACAGGGTGGGCACTGAAGCTTTCTTT. It is translated as CASSFDRVGTEAFF.

This chain connects TRBV27 to TRBJ2-6; 7 bases match TRBD2. The CDR3 runs 19 residues. V lost 4 bases and J lost 4; bases outside the gene matches: 16. CDR1 and CDR2 from the germline V gene are MNHEY and SMNVEV (reference sequence). The CDR3: CASSSPRGGSGVGANVLTF. The CDR3 DNA reads as TGTGCCAGCAGTTCCCCCCGGGGAGGGTCTGGCGTGGGGGCCAACGTCCTGACTTTC.

The V call is TRBV18, the J call TRBJ2-4, with a tentative D call TRBD1 (5 bases). The germline V and J ends were trimmed by 4 bases and 3 bases, with 10 bases remaining between them. The germline gives CDR1 KGHSH, CDR2 LQKENI. The CDR3 loop spans 14 amino acids. This CDR3 reads CASSRGQGKNIQYF. The CDR3 nucleotides read TGTGCCAGCTCACGCGGACAAGGCAAAAACATTCAGTACTTC.

V gene TRBV12-3 or TRBV12-4 combines with J gene TRBJ1-2; 8 bases fit TRBD1. The CDR3 loop spans 13 amino acids. V was pared by 7 bases and J by 4 bases, with 5 bases of the junction left unmatched. The CDR3, as DNA: TGTGCCAGCAATCAGGGGGCCGTCTATGGCTACACCTTC. This gives the protein CASNQGAVYGYTF.

The CDR3 nucleotides read TGTGCCAGCAGTCGCCCGATGGTTCTGCACAGGGACTATGGCTACACCTTC. Amino acid sequence: CASSRPMVLHRDYGYTF. The chain employs TRBV28 and TRBJ1-2; TRBD1 is a possible D gene (6 bases). The CDR3 loop spans 17 amino acids. The ends were cut back, 5 bases at V and 3 bases at J, with 22 bases in the middle. Germline CDR1 and CDR2: MDHEN and SYDVKM.

This clone was recorded a few times. The chain carries TRBV7-3 and TRBJ2-1; 8 bases map to TRBD2. V shed 5 bases, J shed 5 bases, and the junction held 5 bases outside the gene matches. The germline V gene has CDR1 SGHTA and CDR2 FQGTGA. The CDR3 consists of 14 residues. The CDR3 region has the DNA TGTGCCAGCAGCCCGGGACTAGAGAACAATGAGCAGTTCTTC. Translation: CASSPGLENNEQFF.

This chain joins TRBV6-5 and TRBJ2-1, with 8 positions matching TRBD2. This CDR3 region has 14 residues. Trimming cost V 6 bases and J 15 bases; bases outside gene matches: 16. Germline-derived CDR1 and CDR2 are MNHEY and SVGAGI. The CDR3 spells CASRPSYVAGPLFF. The DNA of the CDR3 is TGTGCCAGCAGGCCTAGCTACGTAGCGGGACCCTTGTTCTTC.

The CDR3 DNA is TGTGCCAGCAGTTTAGTACAGTACAATGAGCAGTTCTTC. Translated, it gives CASSLVQYNEQFF. The V and J genes are TRBV27 and TRBJ2-1; D is ambiguous. Germline assignment: CDR1 MNHEY and CDR2 SMNVEV (reference sequence). The V and J ends lost 2 bases and 4 bases respectively, with 6 bases between them. The CDR3 runs to 13 residues.

This clone occurred a few times. The chain uses TRBV20-1 and TRBJ2-1; 7 nucleotides align to TRBD2. The V gene's germline CDR1 is DFQATT and CDR2 SNEGSKA (reference sequence). The CDR3 length is 14 residues. J was trimmed by 8 bases and V by 6 bases; bases with no gene match: 13. The CDR3 is CSASGGRARDEQFF. The CDR3, as DNA: TGCAGTGCCAGTGGGGGGAGGGCCCGCGATGAGCAGTTCTTC.

This clone was counted once. The chain links TRBV7-2 to TRBJ1-2; D gene unclear. The CDR3 runs to 13 residues. CDR1 is SGHTA, CDR2 FQGNSA, per germline. The V and J ends lost 3 bases and 3 bases respectively, with 8 bases between them. CDR3 sequence reads: CASSFARDYGYTF. In DNA form, the CDR3 reads TGTGCCAGCAGCTTTGCCCGAGACTATGGCTACACCTTC.

The chain links TRBV29-1 to TRBJ2-5; the D gene is possibly TRBD2 (5 bases). CDR1 and CDR2 (germline): SQVTM, ANQGSEA. The CDR3 runs to 14 residues. V dropped 8 bases and J dropped 2 bases, with 18 bases sitting between them. CDR3 residues: CSIAGIRIQETQYF. CDR3 bases: TGCAGCATTGCCGGGATACGAATACAAGAGACCCAGTACTTC.

V and J are TRBV19 and TRBJ2-7; 8 positions match TRBD1. The V and J ends lost 4 bases and 5 bases, in that order; junction bases with no gene match: 7. CDR1 and CDR2 (germline): LNHDA, SQIVND (reference sequence). This CDR3 spans 14 amino acids. This CDR3 reads CASSNRQGSNEQYF. The CDR3 bases are TGTGCCAGTAGTAATAGACAGGGGTCCAACGAGCAGTACTTC.

The chain employs TRBV5-1 and TRBJ1-1, with D perhaps TRBD1 (6 bases). Trimming removed 3 bases from V and 0 bases from J, with 15 bases in between. Germline lookup yields CDR1 SGHRS and CDR2 YFSETQ. CDR3 length equals 16 residues. As DNA, the CDR3 is TGCGCCAGCAGCTCCCCCAAGGGGGTGATGAACACTGAAGCTTTCTTT. Protein sequence: CASSSPKGVMNTEAFF.

This clone was observed a few times. The chain employs TRBV7-7 and TRBJ1-1, with a possible D match to TRBD1 (6 bases). Trimming took 3 bases from V and 5 from J, leaving 10 bases between them. The CDR3 is 13 amino acids. Germline lookup yields CDR1 SSHAT and CDR2 FNYEAQ (reference sequence). CDR3: CASSLAQGTEAFF. CDR3 DNA sequence: TGTGCCAGCAGCTTGGCCCAGGGGACTGAAGCTTTCTTT.

In its sample, this clone was seen a few times. V gene TRBV20-1 combines with J gene TRBJ2-7; D is perhaps TRBD2 (6 bases). Germline values: CDR1 DFQATT, CDR2 SNEGSKA (reference sequence). V dropped 3 bases and J dropped 5 bases, with 17 bases sitting between them. The CDR3 covers 14 residues. CDR3: CSASTTGTGDEQYF. DNA for the CDR3: TGCAGTGCTAGTACCACGGGGACGGGGGACGAGCAGTACTTC.

This chain connects TRBV5-1 to TRBJ2-3; D possibly corresponds to TRBD1 (5 bases). The V and J ends lost 5 bases and 2 bases respectively, with 12 bases between them. The germline V gene encodes CDR1 SGHRS and CDR2 YFSETQ. The CDR3 runs 14 residues. CDR3 protein: CASSQDSPTDTQYF. DNA for the CDR3: TGCGCCAGCAGTCAAGACAGCCCCACAGATACGCAGTATTTT.

The chain uses TRBV13 and TRBJ2-2; D ambiguous. The CDR3 totals 13 residues. Germline lookup yields CDR1 PRHDT and CDR2 FYEKMQ (reference sequence). Trimming took off 5 bases at V and 3 bases at J, with 7 bases between the two ends. The CDR3, as DNA: TGTGCCAGCAGCCCCGCGGACACCGGGGAGCTGTTTTTT. Translated: CASSPADTGELFF.

The chain joins TRBV5-4 to TRBJ2-1, with a possible D match to TRBD2 (6 bases). Germline assignment: CDR1 SGHNT and CDR2 YYREEE (reference sequence). V lost 2 bases, J lost 8 bases, and 17 bases lay in between. The CDR3 has 15 amino acids. The CDR3: CASSLGGRSNDEQFF. Written as DNA, the CDR3 is TGTGCCAGCAGCTTAGGAGGGAGAAGTAACGATGAGCAGTTCTTC.

The chain combines TRBV5-1 with TRBJ1-4, with TRBD1 matching over 8 bases. Germline V gene data show CDR1 as SGHRS and CDR2 as YFSETQ. This CDR3 comprises 15 residues. After removal of 5 bases from V and 2 bases from J, the junction contained 5 bases not matched to a gene. The CDR3 loop is CASRVDRGTNEKLFF. The CDR3 DNA is TGCGCCAGCAGAGTTGACAGGGGTACTAATGAAAAACTGTTTTTT.

The chain recombines TRBV27 with TRBJ2-2, with no clear D. Germline lookup yields CDR1 MNHEY and CDR2 SMNVEV (reference sequence). CDR3 length equals 15 residues. Trimming left V 5 bases short and J 2 bases short, with 12 bases between. The CDR3 sequence: CASSPRQLNTGELFF. In nucleotides, the CDR3 is TGTGCCAGCAGTCCCCGTCAGTTAAACACCGGGGAGCTGTTTTTT.

J is TRBJ1-3 and V is TRBV7-8; D is ambiguous. With 1 base removed from V and 0 bases from J, the gap between germline ends came to 10 bases. CDR3 length equals 16 residues. CDR1 is SGHVS, CDR2 FQNEAQ, per germline. The CDR3 sequence: CASSLVPGFSGNTIYF. CDR3 nucleotide sequence: TGTGCCAGCAGCTTAGTCCCAGGCTTCTCTGGAAACACCATATATTTT.

This rearrangement joins TRBV12-3 or TRBV12-4 to TRBJ1-1; D remains ambiguous. Deletions cut 7 bases from V and 1 base from J, with 10 bases between. The CDR3 has 13 amino acids. The DNA of the CDR3 is TGTGCCAGCAAACTGGAGCAGAACACTGAAGCTTTCTTT. Its translation: CASKLEQNTEAFF.

The gene calls are TRBV13 and TRBJ1-6, with 7 nucleotides matching TRBD1. Trimming cost V 5 bases and J 5 bases; bases outside gene matches: 18. The germline CDR1 and CDR2 sequences are PRHDT and FYEKMQ (reference sequence). The CDR3 loop spans 19 amino acids. The CDR3 reads CASSRRGQTREGHNSPLHF. The CDR3 DNA reads TGTGCCAGCAGCCGAAGGGGACAGACCAGAGAGGGGCATAATTCACCCCTCCACTTT.

This chain links TRBV5-5 with TRBJ2-2; D is perhaps TRBD2 (6 bases). The CDR3 loop spans 18 amino acids. Per germline, CDR1 SGHKS and CDR2 YYEKEE (reference sequence). The ends were cut back, 2 bases at V and 2 bases at J, with 19 bases in the middle. CDR3 region: CASSFGGRQNQNTGELFF. In nucleotides, the CDR3 is TGTGCCAGCAGCTTCGGGGGTAGACAGAACCAAAACACCGGGGAGCTGTTTTTT.

This sequence joins TRBV30 and TRBJ1-1; D remains ambiguous. Germline CDR1 GTSNPN, CDR2 SVGIG (reference sequence). V shed 1 base and J shed 1 base, with 10 bases lying between them. The CDR3 is made up of 14 amino acids. The CDR3 DNA reads as TGTGCCTGGAGTGCGGGTCATTCGAACACTGAAGCTTTCTTT. Translating gives CAWSAGHSNTEAFF.

This rearrangement joins TRBV5-6 to TRBJ2-3, with 7 positions matching TRBD1. This CDR3 comprises 15 residues. After removal of 1 base from V and 6 bases from J, the junction contained 8 bases not matched to a gene. Germline V lookup: CDR1 SGHDT, CDR2 YYEEEE. In nucleotides, the CDR3 is TGTGCCAGCAGCTTGTTGGACAGGTATTCGGATACGCAGTATTTT. Residues: CASSLLDRYSDTQYF.